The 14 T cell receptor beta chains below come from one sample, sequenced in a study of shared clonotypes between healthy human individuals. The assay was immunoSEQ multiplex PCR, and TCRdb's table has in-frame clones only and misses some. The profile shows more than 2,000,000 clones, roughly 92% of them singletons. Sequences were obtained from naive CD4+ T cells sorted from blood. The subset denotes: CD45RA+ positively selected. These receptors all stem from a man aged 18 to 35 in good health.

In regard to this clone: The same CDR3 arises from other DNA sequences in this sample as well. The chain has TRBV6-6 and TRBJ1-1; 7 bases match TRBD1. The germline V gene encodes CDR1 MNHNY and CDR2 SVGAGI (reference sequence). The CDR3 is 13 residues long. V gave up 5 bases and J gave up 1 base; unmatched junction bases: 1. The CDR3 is CASSRQGNTEAFF. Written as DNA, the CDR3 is TGTGCCAGCAGTAGACAGGGGAACACTGAAGCTTTCTTT.

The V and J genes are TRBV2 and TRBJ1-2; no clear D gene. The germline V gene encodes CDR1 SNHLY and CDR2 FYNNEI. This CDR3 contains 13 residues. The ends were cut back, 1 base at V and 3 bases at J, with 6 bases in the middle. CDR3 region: CASSEVPYYGYTF. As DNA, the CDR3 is TGTGCCAGCAGTGAAGTACCTTACTATGGCTACACCTTC.

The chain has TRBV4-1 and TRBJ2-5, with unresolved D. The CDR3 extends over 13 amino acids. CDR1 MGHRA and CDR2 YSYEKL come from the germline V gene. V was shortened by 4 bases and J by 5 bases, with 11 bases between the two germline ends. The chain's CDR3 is CASSPVGPETQYF. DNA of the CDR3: TGCGCCAGCAGCCCTGTCGGGCCGGAGACCCAGTACTTC.

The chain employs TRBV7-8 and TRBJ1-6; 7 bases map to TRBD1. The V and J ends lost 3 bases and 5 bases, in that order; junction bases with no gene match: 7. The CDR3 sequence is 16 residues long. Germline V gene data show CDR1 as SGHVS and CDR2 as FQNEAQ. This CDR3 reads CASSFRDSIDNSPLHF. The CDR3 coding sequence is TGTGCCAGCAGCTTTAGGGACAGCATCGATAATTCACCCCTCCACTTT.

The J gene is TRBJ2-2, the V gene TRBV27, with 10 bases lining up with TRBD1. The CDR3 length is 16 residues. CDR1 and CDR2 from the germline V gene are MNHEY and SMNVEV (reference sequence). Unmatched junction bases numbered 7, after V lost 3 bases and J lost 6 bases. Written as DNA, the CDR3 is TGTGCCAGCAGTTTCACCGGGACAGGGGTTCCCGGGGAGCTGTTTTTT. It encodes CASSFTGTGVPGELFF.

This CDR3 is CASSENPIRGNTIYF. CDR3 nucleotide sequence: TGTGCCAGCAGTGAAAATCCAATCCGCGGAAACACCATATATTTT. This chain links TRBV2 with TRBJ1-3; D is uncertain. The CDR3 is made up of 15 amino acids. The germline V gene has CDR1 SNHLY and CDR2 FYNNEI. Trimming stripped 2 bases from V and 4 bases from J, with 12 bases between.

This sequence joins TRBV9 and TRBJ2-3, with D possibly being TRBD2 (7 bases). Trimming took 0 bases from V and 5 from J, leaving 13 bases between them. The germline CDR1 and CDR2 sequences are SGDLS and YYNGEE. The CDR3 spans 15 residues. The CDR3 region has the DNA TGTGCCAGCAGCGTAGTCGTGGGGGGGCAAGATACGCAGTATTTT. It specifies CASSVVVGGQDTQYF. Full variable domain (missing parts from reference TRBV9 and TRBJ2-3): DSGVTQTPKHLITATGQRVTLRCSPRSGDLSVYWYQQSLDQGLQFLIQYYNGEERAKGNILERFSAQQFPDLHSELNLSSLELGDSALYFCASSVVVGGQDTQYFGPGTRLTVL.

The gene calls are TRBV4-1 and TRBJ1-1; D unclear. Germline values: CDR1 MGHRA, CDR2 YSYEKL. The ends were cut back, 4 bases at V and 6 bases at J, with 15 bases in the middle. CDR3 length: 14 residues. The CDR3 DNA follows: TGCGCCAGCAGCCCTCATAGCCTGAGCCCTGAAGCTTTCTTT. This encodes CASSPHSLSPEAFF.

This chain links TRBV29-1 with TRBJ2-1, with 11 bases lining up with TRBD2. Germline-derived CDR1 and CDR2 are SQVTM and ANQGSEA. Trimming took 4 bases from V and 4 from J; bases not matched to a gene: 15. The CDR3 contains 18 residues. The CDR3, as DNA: TGCAGCGTTGGGCGGGGGACTAGCGGATCAACGATATACAATGAGCAGTTCTTC. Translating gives CSVGRGTSGSTIYNEQFF.

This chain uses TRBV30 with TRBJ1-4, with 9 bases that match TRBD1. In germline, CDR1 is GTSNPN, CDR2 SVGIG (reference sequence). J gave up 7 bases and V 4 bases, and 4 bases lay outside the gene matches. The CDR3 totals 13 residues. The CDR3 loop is CAWNRGRVEKLFF. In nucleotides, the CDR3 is TGTGCCTGGAACAGGGGGCGCGTTGAAAAACTGTTTTTT.

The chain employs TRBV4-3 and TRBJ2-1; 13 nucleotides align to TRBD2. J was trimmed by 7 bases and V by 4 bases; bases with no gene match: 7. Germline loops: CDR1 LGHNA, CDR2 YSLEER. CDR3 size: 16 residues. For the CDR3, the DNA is TGCGCCAGCAGCCCTAGAGTGGGACTAGCGGGAAATGAGCAGTTCTTC. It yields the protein CASSPRVGLAGNEQFF.

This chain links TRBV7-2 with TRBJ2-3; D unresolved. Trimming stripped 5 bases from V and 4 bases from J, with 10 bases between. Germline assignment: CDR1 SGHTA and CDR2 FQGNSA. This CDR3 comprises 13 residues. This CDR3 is CASSHPGSDTQYF. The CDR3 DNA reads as TGTGCCAGCAGCCACCCCGGATCAGATACGCAGTATTTT. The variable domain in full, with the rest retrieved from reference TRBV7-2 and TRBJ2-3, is GAGVSQSPSNKVTEKGKDVELRCDPISGHTALYWYRQSLGQGLEFLIYFQGNSAPDKSGLPSDRFSAERTGGSVSTLTIQRTQQEDSAVYLCASSHPGSDTQYFGPGTRLTVL.

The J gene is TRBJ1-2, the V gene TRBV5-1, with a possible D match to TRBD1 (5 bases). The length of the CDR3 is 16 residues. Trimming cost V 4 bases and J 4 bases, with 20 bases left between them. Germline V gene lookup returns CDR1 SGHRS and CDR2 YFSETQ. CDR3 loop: CASSRTGTEDTYGYTF. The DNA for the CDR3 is TGCGCCAGCAGCCGGACCGGGACGGAGGACACCTATGGCTACACCTTC.

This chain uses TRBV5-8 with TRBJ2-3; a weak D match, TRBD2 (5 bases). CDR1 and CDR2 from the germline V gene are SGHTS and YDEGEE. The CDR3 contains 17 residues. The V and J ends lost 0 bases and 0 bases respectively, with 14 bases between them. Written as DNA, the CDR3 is TGTGCCAGCAGCTTGGCCAAGGGTAGCGCGAGCACAGATACGCAGTATTTT. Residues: CASSLAKGSASTDTQYF.